A selection of T cell receptor beta chains follows, all from one sample in a study of long-term antiretroviral therapy in people with HIV. Libraries were prepared by immunoSEQ multiplex PCR; TCRdb keeps only in-frame clonotypes and omits some of them. The sample yields 45,000 or so clones, about 96% seen once. Sequencing was performed on unsorted PBMCs, taken 3.7 years after starting antiretroviral therapy. Receptor source: a woman aged 45-60 years with HIV. The CDR3 runs from the conserved cysteine through the conserved F or W. A D gene is named only where the DNA matches it firmly. Clone size appears in some rows only: once, few, many, or a class for an expanded clone.

J	size	D	V	DNA	CDR3
TRBJ1-2	.	.	TRBV18	TGTGCCAGCTCACCCGGGGACGGAGGGCGGTCTGGCTACACCTTC	CASSPGDGGRSGYTF
TRBJ2-3	few	TRBD1	TRBV10-1	TGCGCCAGAAGGGAGGGACAGGGGGCAACCGGGTGTAAGACAGATACGCAGTATTTT	CARREGQGATGCKTDTQYF
TRBJ1-4	.	.	TRBV5-4	TGTGCCAGCAGCTTGGAGACAAGCCGGGGTGAAAAACTGTTTTTT	CASSLETSRGEKLFF
TRBJ2-5	.	TRBD2	TRBV9	TGTGCCAGCAGCGTAGGAGCGGGGGTGGAAGAGACCCAGTACTTC	CASSVGAGVEETQYF
TRBJ1-4	.	.	TRBV25-1	TGTGCCAGCAGTGACCCAGGACTGCAAGGAAAACTGTTTTTT	CASSDPGLQGKLFF
TRBJ2-5	.	TRBD1	TRBV2	TGTGCCAGCAGTCGGGACAGGGTGGGACAAGAGACCCAGTACTTC	CASSRDRVGQETQYF
TRBJ2-7	.	TRBD2	TRBV11-2	TGTGCCAGCAGCTTTAGCGGGGGGGCCACCGAGCAGTACTTC	CASSFSGGATEQYF
TRBJ2-5	.	.	TRBV4-2	TGTGCCAGCAGTCAAGGGTTGGGGCCGTTGCTAGAGACCCAGTACTTC	CASSQGLGPLLETQYF
TRBJ2-7	.	.	TRBV5-6	TGTGCCAGCAGCTTGTGGGGGATCACTAACTACGAGCAGTACTTC	CASSLWGITNYEQYF
TRBJ1-3	.	.	TRBV6-5	TGTGCCAGCAGTTTGACGGGACACTCTGGAAACACCATATATTTT	CASSLTGHSGNTIYF
TRBJ2-3	.	.	TRBV11-2	TGTGCCAGCAGCTTGTTCGGTCCCTCTTGGATTACAGATACGCAGTATTTT	CASSLFGPSWITDTQYF
TRBJ1-1	.	.	TRBV7-3	TGTGCCAGCAGCTTAATGGCGCAGCCGAACACTGAAGCTTTCTTT	CASSLMAQPNTEAFF
TRBJ1-3	.	.	TRBV9	TGTGCCAGCAGCGTAACTCCCACTGGAAACACCATATATTTT	CASSVTPTGNTIYF
TRBJ1-5	.	TRBD1	TRBV7-3	TGTGCCAGCAGCTTAATAGGGGGCATCGATCAGCCCCAGCATTTT	CASSLIGGIDQPQHF
TRBJ2-2	once	.	TRBV2	TGTGCCAGCAGTGCAAGGTCTTTCCCGAACACCGGGGAGCTGTTTTTT	CASSARSFPNTGELFF
TRBJ1-4	.	.	TRBV9	TGTGCCAGCAGCGTAGCCCCAGGAGAAGGTGAAAAACTGTTTTTT	CASSVAPGEGEKLFF
TRBJ2-7	.	.	TRBV27	TGTGCCAGCAGTTTAGAGCGGGTTCCCTACGAGCAGTACTTC	CASSLERVPYEQYF
TRBJ1-5	.	.	TRBV7-2	TGTGCCAGCAGCCCATTAACGTGGAGCAATCAGCCCCAGCATTTT	CASSPLTWSNQPQHF
TRBJ2-5	.	.	TRBV27	TGTGCCAGCAGTGGGCGGGGCGGGGAGACCCAGTACTTC	CASSGRGGETQYF
TRBJ2-2	.	TRBD1	TRBV19	TGTGCCAGTAGTATAGGACAGGGCGGGGAGCTGTTTTTT	CASSIGQGGELFF
TRBJ1-3	once	TRBD1	TRBV9	TGTGCCAGCAGCGTGACAGGGCTATCGGGAAACACCATATATTTT	CASSVTGLSGNTIYF
TRBJ1-2	once	TRBD1	TRBV6-5	TGTGCCAGCAGTTTTCATGGACAGGACTATGGCTACACCTTC	CASSFHGQDYGYTF
TRBJ1-2	.	.	TRBV25-1	TGTGCCAGCAGTACTGGGGGGCAGTTCTATGGCTACACCTTC	CASSTGGQFYGYTF
TRBJ1-2	.	TRBD1	TRBV7-6	TGTGCCAGCAGCCCCGAGGACAGGGGGCAGAACTATGGCTACACCTTC	CASSPEDRGQNYGYTF
TRBJ1-4	few	TRBD1	TRBV11-2	TGTGCCAGCAGCCCCAGGACAGGGGTAGCTAATGAAAAACTGTTTTTT	CASSPRTGVANEKLFF
TRBJ2-6	few	TRBD1	TRBV6-6	TGTGCCGGGGGGACAGGGTCCGGGGCCAACGTCCTGACTTTC	CAGGTGSGANVLTF
TRBJ2-7	.	.	TRBV5-6	TGTGCCAGCAGCTTGGTACCCGGGGCCCCGACCTACGAGCAGTACTTC	CASSLVPGAPTYEQYF
TRBJ1-3	.	.	TRBV7-9	TGTGCCAGCAGTCAAACTACGGGAAACACCATATATTTT	CASSQTTGNTIYF
TRBJ1-1	.	.	TRBV7-2	TGTGCCAGCAGCTCGACCGGGGGTCGTCAGGCGGCTTTCTTT	CASSSTGGRQAAFF
TRBJ1-5	.	TRBD1	TRBV30	TGTGCCTGGGCGGGACAGACGATGCAGCCCCAGCATTTT	CAWAGQTMQPQHF
TRBJ2-7	.	.	TRBV6-1	TGTGCCAGCAGTGAAGCTCCGGGGACCTTCTCCTACGAGCAGTACTTC	CASSEAPGTFSYEQYF
TRBJ2-5	.	.	TRBV5-4	TGTGCCAGCAGCCGCAGGGGTGTCACAAAAGGTTACCAAGAGACCCAGTACTTC	CASSRRGVTKGYQETQYF
TRBJ2-3	.	.	TRBV19	TGTGCCAGTAGTATACAGGGAAGCACAGATACGCAGTATTTT	CASSIQGSTDTQYF
TRBJ2-2	.	.	TRBV9	TGTGCCAGCAACCGAGCGGCCGCGAACACCGGGGAGCTGTTTTTT	CASNRAAANTGELFF
TRBJ2-1	.	TRBD2	TRBV7-3	TGTGCCAGCAGCACCGGACTAGCGGGGAGTAATGAGCAGTTCTTC	CASSTGLAGSNEQFF
TRBJ2-7	.	.	TRBV25-1	TGTGCCAGCAGTGAATCGGGCAGGGTGGAGGAAGAGCAGTACTTC	CASSESGRVEEEQYF
TRBJ1-2	once	.	TRBV2	TGTGCCAGCATCGTAACAGGCTCCTATGGCTACACCTTC	CASIVTGSYGYTF
TRBJ2-7	once	.	TRBV6-5	TGTGCCAGCAGTTACTCGGGGGACGAGCAGTACTTC	CASSYSGDEQYF
TRBJ2-7	.	.	TRBV5-1	TGCGCCAGCAGTAGAAGGGGGGGACAAGCCTACGAGCAGTACTTC	CASSRRGGQAYEQYF
TRBJ2-1	.	TRBD2	TRBV30	TGTGCCTGGAGTGGACAGCGGGGGGCAAACAATGAGCAGTTCTTC	CAWSGQRGANNEQFF
TRBJ1-6	.	.	TRBV9	TGTGCCAGCAGCGTTATGCCGGGCGATAATTCACCCCTCCACTTT	CASSVMPGDNSPLHF
TRBJ2-6	.	.	TRBV2	TGTGCCAGCAGTGAAGCGCTTGAAGGACACCTCTCTGGGGCCAACGTCCTGACTTTC	CASSEALEGHLSGANVLTF